This T cell receptor beta chain stems from a study of spatial heterogeneity in lung cancer. The time point: sample taken at primary tumor resection. Without sorting, whole RNA was sequenced from tumor, nontumor lung or frozen PBMC. In this sample, this clonotype turned up many times. TCRdb re-called the 5' RACE reads through MiXCR, storing one row per CDR3 protein. The data hold about 15,000 distinct CDR3 sequences, with 7.9% observed a single time. V was cut by 3 bases and J by 4 bases, with 10 bases left in between. CDR3 length: 14 residues. The source was PBMCs, collected at surgery. This TCR came from a female donor with early-stage non-small cell lung cancer. This chain links TRBV12-3 or TRBV12-4 with TRBJ1-3; maybe TRBD1 (5 bases). CDR3 sequence: CASSFGGIGNTIYF. The CDR3 coding sequence is TGTGCCAGCAGTTTCGGGGGAATCGGAAACACCATATATTTT.